Following are 24 T cell receptor beta chains from one sample sequenced in a study of blood T cell repertoires in COVID-19. Sequenced by immunoSEQ multiplex PCR; TCRdb stores in-frame clones only, minus some. Of 350,000 to 400,000 clones detected, about 87% appear once; the ten largest clones hold 1.5% to 2.5%. Sequenced sample: PBMCs or T cells enriched from blood (not recorded which). These receptors all come from a man aged 35 to 55 in a cohort exposed to, infected with or recovered from COVID-19 (not recorded which).

The chain recombines TRBV10-1 with TRBJ2-5; D may be TRBD2 (6 bases). Germline CDR1 reads WNHNN; CDR2 reads SYGVQD (reference sequence). Trimming shortened V by 0 bases and J by 7 bases, and 9 bases separated the two germline ends. The CDR3 extends over 13 amino acids. The CDR3 spells CASSESVGGTQYF. The CDR3 coding sequence is TGCGCCAGCAGTGAGTCTGTCGGGGGGACCCAGTACTTC.

The rearrangement joins TRBV7-8 to TRBJ1-2, with D possibly being TRBD1 (5 bases). CDR3 length: 15 amino acids. The germline gives CDR1 SGHVS, CDR2 FQNEAQ. V shed 1 base and J shed 0 bases, with 9 bases lying between them. The DNA of the CDR3 is TGTGCCAGCAGCTTAGGACAGACTTCTAACTATGGCTACACCTTC. Amino acids: CASSLGQTSNYGYTF.

The table lists this clone with a few counts. CDR3 residues: CASSSRTAYTEAFF. The CDR3 DNA sequence: TGTGCCAGCAGCTCACGGACAGCCTACACTGAAGCTTTCTTT. The V gene is TRBV7-2, the J gene TRBJ1-1; D might be TRBD1 (6 bases). CDR1 is SGHTA, CDR2 FQGNSA, per germline. The V and J ends lost 4 bases and 3 bases respectively, with 12 bases between them. The CDR3 totals 14 residues.

J is TRBJ2-7 and V is TRBV19, with D possibly TRBD2 on 5 matching bases. Germline V lookup: CDR1 LNHDA, CDR2 SQIVND (reference sequence). The CDR3 is 13 amino acids. The V end lost 5 bases, the J end lost 2 bases, and 10 bases lay between the germline ends. The CDR3 DNA reads TGTGCCAGTAGTGTCGGGATCCCCTACGAGCAGTACTTC. It is translated as CASSVGIPYEQYF.

This clone was observed once. The CDR3 DNA sequence: TGTGCCAGTAGTACAGGGACACTGTACGAGCAGTACTTC. It is translated as CASSTGTLYEQYF. The V and J genes are TRBV19 and TRBJ2-7; a weak D match, TRBD1 (6 bases). V was shortened by 4 bases and J by 4 bases, with 11 bases between the two germline ends. Germline V gene data show CDR1 as LNHDA and CDR2 as SQIVND (reference sequence). CDR3 length equals 13 residues.

The chain recombines TRBV7-2 with TRBJ1-5; D remains ambiguous. Per germline, CDR1 SGHTA and CDR2 FQGNSA. The CDR3 totals 13 residues. V lost 5 bases and J 5 bases, leaving 10 bases between the germline ends. The CDR3 coding sequence is TGTGCCAGCAGCACTCAGGAATATCAGCCCCAGCATTTT. Its protein is CASSTQEYQPQHF.

This chain connects TRBV5-4 to TRBJ1-1; 11 bases fit TRBD1. This CDR3 spans 15 amino acids. Looked up from germline, CDR1 is SGHNT and CDR2 is YYREEE (reference sequence). Germline trimming cut 3 bases from V and 3 bases from J; bases unmatched to any gene: 4. The CDR3 reads CASSWGQGGDTEAFF. Here the CDR3 DNA reads TGTGCCAGCAGCTGGGGACAGGGGGGAGACACTGAAGCTTTCTTT.

This clone has a handful of counts. The CDR3, as DNA: TGTGCCAGCAGTGACAGGGCTTACAACTATGGCTACACCTTC. Translated: CASSDRAYNYGYTF. V and J are TRBV6-1 and TRBJ1-2; tentative D call: TRBD1 (5 bases). Per the germline V gene, CDR1 is MNHNS and CDR2 is SASEGT. The CDR3 extends over 14 amino acids. V was pared by 3 bases and J by 2 bases, with 10 bases between.

Here the CDR3 reads CASSLGRTGGGSPLHF. The CDR3 DNA reads TGTGCCAGCAGCTTAGGACGGACAGGGGGCGGATCACCCCTCCACTTT. This chain uses TRBV7-2 with TRBJ1-6, with 11 bases fitting TRBD1. Trimming took 1 base from V and 10 from J; bases not matched to a gene: 6. The CDR3 is made up of 16 amino acids. Germline V gene data show CDR1 as SGHTA and CDR2 as FQGNSA. Based on the CDR3 plus reference TRBV7-2 and TRBJ1-6, the full variable domain is GAGVSQSPSNKVTEKGKDVELRCDPISGHTALYWYRQSLGQGLEFLIYFQGNSAPDKSGLPSDRFSAERTGGSVSTLTIQRTQQEDSAVYLCASSLGRTGGGSPLHFGNGTRLTVT.

The chain carries TRBV7-8 and TRBJ1-2, with 8 bases that match TRBD1. The CDR3 is 15 residues long. CDR1 is SGHVS, CDR2 FQNEAQ, per germline. J was trimmed by 4 bases and V by 4 bases; bases with no gene match: 8. CDR3 amino acids: CASSSSGQGGYGYTF. CDR3 DNA sequence: TGTGCCAGCAGCTCAAGTGGACAGGGAGGCTATGGCTACACCTTC. The full variable domain, rest sourced from reference TRBV7-8 and TRBJ1-2, is GAGVSQSPRYKVAKRGQDVALRCDPISGHVSLFWYQQALGQGPEFLTYFQNEAQLDKSGLPSDRFFAERPEGSVSTLKIQRTQQEDSAVYLCASSSSGQGGYGYTFGSGTRLTVV.

V usage is TRBV2 and J usage is TRBJ2-5; 9 bases fit TRBD2. Trimming cost V 7 bases and J 7 bases; bases outside gene matches: 19. The CDR3 spans 17 residues. The germline V gene has CDR1 SNHLY and CDR2 FYNNEI. In nucleotides, the CDR3 is TGTGCCAGCACCGGCCCGACTAGCGGAACTACCAAGAGGACCCAGTACTTC. Encoded protein: CASTGPTSGTTKRTQYF.

The chain carries TRBV29-1 and TRBJ1-1; D gene unclear. There are 11 residues in the CDR3. CDR1 and CDR2 from the germline V gene are SQVTM and ANQGSEA. Trimming removed 7 bases from V and 2 bases from J, with 8 bases in between. The CDR3 sequence: CSALENTEAFF. DNA for the CDR3: TGCAGCGCCCTAGAAAACACTGAAGCTTTCTTT.

The chain links TRBV5-4 to TRBJ2-7; unclear D gene. In germline, CDR1 is SGHNT, CDR2 YYREEE (reference sequence). Between the trimmed V and J ends, which lost 2 bases and 10 bases, there was a span of 10 bases. The CDR3 is made up of 11 amino acids. This chain's CDR3 is CASSFGAAQYF. The CDR3 DNA sequence: TGTGCCAGCAGCTTCGGCGCGGCACAGTACTTC.

The chain has TRBV27 and TRBJ1-1, with a possible D match to TRBD1 (5 bases). This CDR3 comprises 15 residues. CDR1 and CDR2 from the germline V gene are MNHEY and SMNVEV (reference sequence). Trimming removed 6 bases from V and 4 bases from J, with 18 bases in between. In nucleotides, the CDR3 is TGTGCCAGCAGCCCGACTTGGTTGGGGGGCACTGAAGCTTTCTTT. This sequence encodes CASSPTWLGGTEAFF.

The rearrangement links TRBV2 to TRBJ1-5, with no clear D. Trimming cost V 4 bases and J 4 bases, with 8 bases left between them. The CDR3 runs 13 residues. The germline V gene encodes CDR1 SNHLY and CDR2 FYNNEI. CDR3 in DNA: TGTGCCAGCAGTGTCGGGAGGAATCAGCCCCAGCATTTT. Translating it yields CASSVGRNQPQHF.

The J gene is TRBJ2-5, the V gene TRBV5-1, with D possibly matching TRBD1 (5 bases). The CDR3 contains 13 residues. V was cut by 2 bases and J by 3 bases, with 8 bases left in between. CDR1 and CDR2 from the germline V gene are SGHRS and YFSETQ. The DNA of the CDR3 is TGCGCCAGCAGCTTTGGGGCCGAAGAGACCCAGTACTTC. Protein: CASSFGAEETQYF.

The CDR3 sequence is CSLRTSGVTSSYEQYF. In DNA form, the CDR3 reads TGCAGCCTGCGGACTAGCGGCGTTACGAGCTCCTACGAGCAGTACTTC. The V and J genes are TRBV29-1 and TRBJ2-7; 10 nucleotides match TRBD2. Trimming cost V 8 bases and J 0 bases; bases outside gene matches: 13. This CDR3 comprises 16 residues. CDR1 and CDR2 from the germline V gene are SQVTM and ANQGSEA.

The rearrangement joins TRBV7-5 to TRBJ2-7; TRBD2 is taken as the D call from the table, unchecked against the DNA. TRBV7-5 is a documented pseudogene. There are 16 residues in the CDR3. CDR3 bases: TGTGTCAGAAGCTTAGCGGGTAGCGGGAGCCTGTACGAGCAGTACTTC. Protein product: CVRSLAGSGSLYEQYF.

The chain has TRBV19 and TRBJ2-5; 8 positions agree with TRBD2. Germline CDR1 reads LNHDA; CDR2 reads SQIVND (reference sequence). V was clipped by 8 bases and J by 5 bases; unmatched bases: 13. The CDR3 contains 15 residues. The CDR3 reads CASLSREGRGETQYF. In nucleotides, the CDR3 is TGTGCCAGTCTCAGCCGGGAGGGCCGGGGTGAGACCCAGTACTTC.

Written as DNA, the CDR3 is TGTGCCAGCAGCCCAGACAGGGCAAACTATGGCTACACCTTC. Encoded protein: CASSPDRANYGYTF. The rearrangement joins TRBV25-1 to TRBJ1-2, with TRBD1 matching over 7 bases. Germline-derived CDR1 and CDR2 are MGHDK and SYGVNS. The CDR3 sequence is 14 residues long. Losses at the gene ends were 6 bases for V and 2 bases for J; bases not matched to a gene: 6.

This chain connects TRBV19 to TRBJ1-3; a possible D gene is TRBD1 (5 bases). The CDR3 sequence is 15 residues long. CDR1 and CDR2 (germline): LNHDA, SQIVND (reference sequence). Between the trimmed V and J ends, which lost 3 bases and 3 bases, there was a span of 12 bases. CDR3 loop: CASSIPQGGGNTIYF. The DNA of the CDR3 is TGTGCCAGTAGTATCCCGCAGGGAGGTGGAAACACCATATATTTT.

This chain joins TRBV5-4 and TRBJ1-6; D possibly corresponds to TRBD1 (6 bases). The germline V gene has CDR1 SGHNT and CDR2 YYREEE (reference sequence). Trimming took off 0 bases at V and 7 bases at J, with 17 bases between the two ends. The CDR3 extends over 17 amino acids. DNA of the CDR3: TGTGCCAGCAGCTTGGGCCCTTCAGGGGAAGGCAATTCACCCCTCCACTTT. It translates to CASSLGPSGEGNSPLHF.

V gene TRBV5-4 combines with J gene TRBJ2-1; 10 bases map to TRBD1. The germline CDR1 and CDR2 sequences are SGHNT and YYREEE (reference sequence). The CDR3 spans 16 residues. V dropped 4 bases and J dropped 2; count of bases not matched to a gene: 6. CDR3 protein: CASSPGQGMAYNEQFF. The CDR3 region has the DNA TGTGCCAGCAGCCCGGGACAGGGGATGGCCTACAATGAGCAGTTCTTC.

This sequence joins TRBV10-3 and TRBJ2-1; 11 bases map to TRBD2. CDR3 length: 17 residues. Germline trimming cut 5 bases from V and 4 bases from J; bases unmatched to any gene: 10. In germline, CDR1 is ENHRY, CDR2 SYGVKD. The CDR3 DNA reads TGTGCCATCAGTTTTCTCCAAGGGACTAGCGGTTACAATGAGCAGTTCTTC. Its protein product is CAISFLQGTSGYNEQFF.